This T cell receptor beta chain originates from a study of siplizumab effects on memory and regulatory T cells. Notes on the study in general: Greater diversity than memory cells seemed evident in naive T cells, which also appeared to be major alloresponse contributors.

V was pared by 4 bases and J by 2 bases, with 12 bases of the junction left unmatched. Per germline, CDR1 SGDLS and CDR2 YYNGEE. This CDR3 is 17 amino acids long. Sequencing used immunoSEQ multiplex PCR; TCRdb keeps in-frame clones, though not all of them. The sample carries about 100,000 clones, about 95% recorded once. Comments on this clone: Its antigen is not known.

This clonotype was obtained from a human donor in good health. Sequencing used non-Treg CD4+ T cells sorted from blood. The chain recombines TRBV9 with TRBJ2-1; the match to TRBD1 covers 7 bases. This CDR3 is CASSHRPGQITYNEQFF. As DNA, the CDR3 is TGTGCCAGCAGCCATAGACCGGGACAGATCACCTACAATGAGCAGTTCTTC.